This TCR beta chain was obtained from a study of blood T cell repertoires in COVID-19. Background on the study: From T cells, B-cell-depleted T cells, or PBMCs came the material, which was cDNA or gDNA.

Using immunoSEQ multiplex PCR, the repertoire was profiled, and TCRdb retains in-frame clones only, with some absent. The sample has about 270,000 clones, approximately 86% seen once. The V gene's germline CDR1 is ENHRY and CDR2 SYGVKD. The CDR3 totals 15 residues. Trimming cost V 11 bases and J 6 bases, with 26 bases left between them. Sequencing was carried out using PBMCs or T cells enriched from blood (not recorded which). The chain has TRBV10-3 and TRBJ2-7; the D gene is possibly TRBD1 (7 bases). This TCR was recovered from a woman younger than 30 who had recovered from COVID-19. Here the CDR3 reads CAPQGVRDEGGEQYF. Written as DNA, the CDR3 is TGTGCCCCTCAGGGGGTACGGGATGAGGGAGGCGAGCAGTACTTC.